This record looks at one T cell receptor (beta chain) sequence and its context. This entry is derived from a study of blood T cell repertoires in COVID-19. Study summary: From T cells, B-cell-depleted T cells, or PBMCs came the material, which was cDNA or gDNA.

Germline lookup yields CDR1 SGHAT and CDR2 FQNNGV. There are 16 residues in the CDR3. Trimming removed 0 bases from V and 5 bases from J; junction bases left unmatched: 9. The age range of participants was about 18 to 95 years, with residence in about two dozen US areas. In the original workflow: Cell counts per sample came from amplifying reference gene primers. The method was immunoSEQ multiplex PCR; TCRdb's version includes in-frame clones alone and lacks a portion of them. Clone size and V and J calls were adopted from that table, with D and trimming inferred from the DNA. The data hold approximately 230,000 clones, with about nine tenths observed a single time.

The J gene is TRBJ2-5, the V gene TRBV11-2; 7 nucleotides align to TRBD2. Source material: PBMCs or T cells enriched from blood (not recorded which). The receptor was derived from a man between 18 and 35 years old who had recovered from COVID-19. CDR3 region: CASSLDRGSLAETQYF. In DNA form, the CDR3 reads TGTGCCAGCAGCTTAGATCGCGGGAGCTTGGCGGAGACCCAGTACTTC.